Listed below are T cell receptor beta chains from one sample, sequenced in a study of CD8 T cells in Susac syndrome. Via MiXCR, TCRdb re-called the immunoSEQ multiplex PCR reads, giving one row per CDR3 protein. The sample lists roughly 110,000 distinct CDR3 sequences; approximately 94% were seen once. The material sequenced was CD8+ T cells from PBMCs. The receptors originated from a human donor with Susac syndrome. Both conserved end residues are part of each CDR3. D genes are given only for firm matches. For some rows the clone size is stated as once, few or many, or as a class when expanded; others skip it.

d_call: -
j_call: TRBJ2-2
v_call: TRBV6-5
clone_size: once
cdr3_aa: CASGHRDRELFF
cdr3_nt: TGTGCCAGCGGCCACAGGGACCGGGAGCTGTTTTTT

d_call: -
j_call: TRBJ2-5
v_call: TRBV11-2
clone_size: -
cdr3_aa: CASSPRGSGSGEETQYF
cdr3_nt: TGTGCCAGCAGCCCGAGGGGGTCGGGCAGTGGGGAAGAGACCCAGTACTTC

d_call: TRBD2
j_call: TRBJ2-3
v_call: TRBV30
clone_size: -
cdr3_aa: CACPPGGDTQYF
cdr3_nt: TGTGCCTGCCCCCCGGGGGGGGATACGCAGTATTTT

d_call: -
j_call: TRBJ1-2
v_call: TRBV6-1
clone_size: once
cdr3_aa: CASRDASSNYGYTF
cdr3_nt: TGTGCCAGCAGGGACGCCTCTAGCAACTATGGCTACACCTTC

d_call: -
j_call: TRBJ2-7
v_call: TRBV20-1
clone_size: -
cdr3_aa: CSARGAGREQYF
cdr3_nt: TGCAGTGCTAGAGGGGCAGGAAGGGAGCAGTACTTC

d_call: -
j_call: TRBJ1-3
v_call: TRBV20-1
clone_size: -
cdr3_aa: CSPRELGAGNTIYF
cdr3_nt: TGCAGCCCGCGGGAATTGGGTGCTGGAAACACCATATATTTT

d_call: TRBD1
j_call: TRBJ1-2
v_call: TRBV5-6
clone_size: -
cdr3_aa: CASSYAAGTDYTF
cdr3_nt: TGTGCCAGCAGCTACGCGGCCGGGACAGACTACACCTTC

d_call: TRBD1
j_call: TRBJ2-5
v_call: TRBV7-6
clone_size: -
cdr3_aa: CASSRDSQETQYF
cdr3_nt: TGTGCCAGCAGCAGGGACAGCCAAGAGACCCAGTACTTC

d_call: -
j_call: TRBJ1-2
v_call: TRBV20-1
clone_size: -
cdr3_aa: CSARDQQDDGYTF
cdr3_nt: TGCAGTGCTAGAGATCAACAGGACGATGGCTACACCTTC

d_call: TRBD2
j_call: TRBJ2-5
v_call: TRBV4-3
clone_size: -
cdr3_aa: CASSQTGLAGAGETQYF
cdr3_nt: TGCGCCAGCAGCCAAACGGGACTAGCGGGGGCGGGTGAGACCCAGTACTTC

d_call: -
j_call: TRBJ2-5
v_call: TRBV7-2
clone_size: -
cdr3_aa: CASNIAPGRGETQYF
cdr3_nt: TGTGCCAGCAACATAGCTCCGGGACGCGGAGAGACCCAGTACTTC

d_call: TRBD2
j_call: TRBJ2-1
v_call: TRBV3-1
clone_size: once
cdr3_aa: CASSQTGGSYNEQFF
cdr3_nt: TGTGCCAGCAGCCAGACGGGGGGTTCCTACAATGAGCAGTTCTTC

d_call: -
j_call: TRBJ1-6
v_call: TRBV7-9
clone_size: -
cdr3_aa: CASSLPARALHF
cdr3_nt: TGTGCCAGCAGCTTACCGGCCCGAGCCCTCCACTTT

d_call: -
j_call: TRBJ1-2
v_call: TRBV29-1
clone_size: -
cdr3_aa: CSVAGDTSDTF
cdr3_nt: TGCAGCGTCGCCGGGGACACGTCGGACACCTTC

d_call: -
j_call: TRBJ1-2
v_call: TRBV2
clone_size: once
cdr3_aa: CASRSAGYTF
cdr3_nt: TGTGCCAGCAGGTCAGCTGGCTACACCTTC

d_call: -
j_call: TRBJ2-3
v_call: TRBV20-1
clone_size: -
cdr3_aa: CSAPRGAASTDTQYF
cdr3_nt: TGCAGTGCCCCGAGAGGGGCAGCTAGCACAGATACGCAGTATTTT

d_call: TRBD1
j_call: TRBJ1-1
v_call: TRBV9
clone_size: -
cdr3_aa: CASSGTGEGGTEAFF
cdr3_nt: TGTGCCAGCAGCGGGACAGGGGAGGGAGGCACTGAAGCTTTCTTT

d_call: -
j_call: TRBJ1-5
v_call: TRBV2
clone_size: -
cdr3_aa: CASSEWPRDQPQHF
cdr3_nt: TGTGCCAGCAGTGAATGGCCACGAGATCAGCCCCAGCATTTT

d_call: TRBD1
j_call: TRBJ1-5
v_call: TRBV4-3
clone_size: -
cdr3_aa: CASSQEVEGQYNQPQHF
cdr3_nt: TGCGCCAGCAGCCAAGAAGTCGAGGGACAGTACAATCAGCCCCAGCATTTT

d_call: -
j_call: TRBJ1-5
v_call: TRBV27
clone_size: -
cdr3_aa: CASSLGRTQPQHF
cdr3_nt: TGTGCCAGCAGTTTAGGGCGTACTCAGCCCCAGCATTTT

d_call: -
j_call: TRBJ2-2
v_call: TRBV9
clone_size: -
cdr3_aa: CASSVAIGYGTGELFF
cdr3_nt: TGTGCCAGCAGCGTAGCAATAGGGTACGGCACCGGGGAGCTGTTTTTT

d_call: TRBD2
j_call: TRBJ2-3
v_call: TRBV7-8
clone_size: -
cdr3_aa: CASSLSSGGARATDTQYF
cdr3_nt: TGTGCCAGCAGCTTAAGCAGCGGGGGGGCGCGGGCGACAGATACGCAGTATTTT

d_call: TRBD1
j_call: TRBJ2-3
v_call: TRBV11-2
clone_size: -
cdr3_aa: CASSSFPRDRSSTDTQYF
cdr3_nt: TGTGCCAGCAGCTCCTTCCCCCGGGACAGATCCTCCACAGATACGCAGTATTTT

d_call: -
j_call: TRBJ2-5
v_call: TRBV7-9
clone_size: -
cdr3_aa: CATHGAQGGETQYF
cdr3_nt: TGTGCCACCCACGGGGCACAGGGAGGGGAGACCCAGTACTTC

d_call: -
j_call: TRBJ2-7
v_call: TRBV9
clone_size: once
cdr3_aa: CASSVAETGYEQYF
cdr3_nt: TGTGCCAGCAGCGTAGCCGAGACGGGCTACGAGCAGTACTTC

d_call: -
j_call: TRBJ2-5
v_call: TRBV15
clone_size: -
cdr3_aa: CATSRGGVQETQYF
cdr3_nt: TGTGCCACCAGCAGAGGAGGGGTTCAAGAGACCCAGTACTTC

d_call: -
j_call: TRBJ1-1
v_call: TRBV7-8
clone_size: -
cdr3_aa: CASSQSFTEAFF
cdr3_nt: TGTGCCAGCAGTCAATCCTTCACTGAAGCTTTCTTT

d_call: -
j_call: TRBJ2-2
v_call: TRBV7-9
clone_size: -
cdr3_aa: CASSTHRDPSNTGELFF
cdr3_nt: TGTGCCAGCAGCACCCACCGTGACCCATCGAACACCGGGGAGCTGTTTTTT

d_call: -
j_call: TRBJ2-1
v_call: TRBV20-1
clone_size: -
cdr3_aa: CSARDGQWSSYNEQFF
cdr3_nt: TGCAGTGCTAGAGATGGGCAGTGGAGCTCCTACAATGAGCAGTTCTTC

d_call: -
j_call: TRBJ1-2
v_call: TRBV29-1
clone_size: -
cdr3_aa: CSVLGGEAGYTF
cdr3_nt: TGCAGCGTTCTTGGGGGCGAGGCTGGCTACACCTTC

d_call: -
j_call: TRBJ1-1
v_call: TRBV10-1
clone_size: -
cdr3_aa: CASSEEGNTEAFF
cdr3_nt: TGCGCCAGCAGTGAAGAAGGGAACACTGAAGCTTTCTTT

d_call: -
j_call: TRBJ1-2
v_call: TRBV7-9
clone_size: -
cdr3_aa: CASSLFPPLQRRAGYTF
cdr3_nt: TGTGCCAGCAGCTTGTTCCCTCCCCTACAGAGAAGGGCTGGCTACACCTTC

d_call: -
j_call: TRBJ1-1
v_call: TRBV4-1
clone_size: -
cdr3_aa: CASSPPIANTEAFF
cdr3_nt: TGCGCCAGCAGCCCTCCGATCGCGAACACTGAAGCTTTCTTT

d_call: TRBD1
j_call: TRBJ2-7
v_call: TRBV10-3
clone_size: -
cdr3_aa: CAIVRDSTYEQYF
cdr3_nt: TGTGCCATCGTCCGGGACAGCACCTACGAGCAGTACTTC

d_call: -
j_call: TRBJ2-1
v_call: TRBV7-3
clone_size: -
cdr3_aa: CASNLGETSPLNEQFF
cdr3_nt: TGTGCCAGCAACTTAGGGGAGACTAGTCCTCTCAATGAGCAGTTCTTC

d_call: -
j_call: TRBJ2-1
v_call: TRBV27
clone_size: -
cdr3_aa: CASSLKGPGLTYSSYNEQFF
cdr3_nt: TGTGCCAGCAGTTTAAAGGGGCCGGGGCTAACCTATTCCTCCTACAATGAGCAGTTCTTC

d_call: TRBD2
j_call: TRBJ2-1
v_call: TRBV7-2
clone_size: -
cdr3_aa: CASSLTGSGGGYEQFF
cdr3_nt: TGTGCCAGCAGCCTAACGGGGAGCGGGGGCGGGTATGAGCAGTTCTTC

d_call: TRBD2
j_call: TRBJ2-1
v_call: TRBV18
clone_size: -
cdr3_aa: CASSPGRSLAGGSYNEQFF
cdr3_nt: TGTGCCAGCTCACCAGGCCGAAGCCTAGCGGGGGGGTCCTACAATGAGCAGTTCTTC

d_call: -
j_call: TRBJ1-1
v_call: TRBV9
clone_size: -
cdr3_aa: CASSAAGIRTEAFF
cdr3_nt: TGTGCCAGCAGCGCTGCGGGAATTCGAACTGAAGCTTTCTTT

d_call: -
j_call: TRBJ2-3
v_call: TRBV12-3/TRBV12-4
clone_size: -
cdr3_aa: CASSIDRDTQYF
cdr3_nt: TGTGCCAGCAGTATTGACAGGGATACGCAGTATTTT

d_call: -
j_call: TRBJ2-3
v_call: TRBV5-1
clone_size: -
cdr3_aa: CASSDPSTDTQYF
cdr3_nt: TGCGCCAGCTCTGACCCGAGCACAGATACGCAGTATTTT

d_call: -
j_call: TRBJ1-1
v_call: TRBV29-1
clone_size: -
cdr3_aa: CSVVGETGTEAFF
cdr3_nt: TGCAGCGTTGTCGGGGAAACCGGGACTGAAGCTTTCTTT

d_call: TRBD1
j_call: TRBJ1-2
v_call: TRBV7-9
clone_size: -
cdr3_aa: CASSLGGDRGSDGYTF
cdr3_nt: TGTGCCAGCAGCTTAGGGGGGGACAGGGGTTCGGATGGCTACACCTTC

d_call: -
j_call: TRBJ2-7
v_call: TRBV12-3/TRBV12-4
clone_size: -
cdr3_aa: CASSPGSHEQYF
cdr3_nt: TGTGCCAGCAGTCCAGGGAGCCACGAGCAGTACTTC

d_call: -
j_call: TRBJ1-6
v_call: TRBV7-9
clone_size: once
cdr3_aa: CASSLTAGYSPLHF
cdr3_nt: TGTGCCAGCAGCTTAACGGCAGGGTATTCACCCCTCCACTTT

d_call: -
j_call: TRBJ2-7
v_call: TRBV2
clone_size: -
cdr3_aa: CASVQGRTSYEQYF
cdr3_nt: TGTGCCAGCGTCCAGGGTCGGACCTCCTACGAGCAGTACTTC

d_call: -
j_call: TRBJ2-5
v_call: TRBV29-1
clone_size: -
cdr3_aa: CSVAGDGTLQRTQYF
cdr3_nt: TGCAGCGTTGCGGGGGACGGGACACTCCAGAGGACCCAGTACTTC